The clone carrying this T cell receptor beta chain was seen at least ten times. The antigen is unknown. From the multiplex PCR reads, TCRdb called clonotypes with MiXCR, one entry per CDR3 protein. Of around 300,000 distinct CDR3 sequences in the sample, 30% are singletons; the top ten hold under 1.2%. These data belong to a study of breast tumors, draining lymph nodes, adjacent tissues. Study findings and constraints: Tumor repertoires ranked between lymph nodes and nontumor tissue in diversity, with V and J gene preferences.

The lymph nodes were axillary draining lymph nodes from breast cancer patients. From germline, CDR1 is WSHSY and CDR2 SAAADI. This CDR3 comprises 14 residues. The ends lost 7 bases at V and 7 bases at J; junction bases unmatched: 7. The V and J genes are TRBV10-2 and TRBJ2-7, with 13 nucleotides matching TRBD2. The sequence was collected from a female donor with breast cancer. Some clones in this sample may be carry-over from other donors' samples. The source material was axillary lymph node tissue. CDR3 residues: CASIGLAGVSEQYF. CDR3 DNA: TGCGCCAGCATCGGACTAGCGGGAGTTAGTGAGCAGTACTTC.